These 10 T cell receptor beta chains were all obtained from the same sample, sequenced in a study of control samples from healthy donors and cancer patients. Produced via immunoSEQ multiplex PCR; TCRdb's table is partial and in-frame only. The data contain over 150,000 clones, around 90% of them singletons. The sequencing sample was made of blood. The receptors were gathered from a woman between 50 and 59 years old in good health.

The V gene is TRBV7-2, the J gene TRBJ2-2, with 7 bases that match TRBD1. After removal of 1 base from V and 2 bases from J, the junction contained 4 bases not matched to a gene. The CDR3 totals 16 residues. Looked up from germline, CDR1 is SGHTA and CDR2 is FQGNSA. CDR3 in amino acids: CASSLGGTANTGELFF. The CDR3 coding sequence is TGTGCCAGCAGCTTAGGGGGGACAGCCAACACCGGGGAGCTGTTTTTT.

This CDR3 reads CASSEPGGRTDTQYF. The CDR3 nucleotides are TGCGCCAGCAGTGAGCCGGGGGGTCGAACAGATACGCAGTATTTT. This chain uses TRBV10-1 with TRBJ2-3; 7 positions match TRBD2. This CDR3 is 15 amino acids long. Germline values: CDR1 WNHNN, CDR2 SYGVQD (reference sequence). V lost 2 bases, J lost 3 bases, and 5 bases stayed unmatched.

The chain carries TRBV28 and TRBJ2-3; D is perhaps TRBD1 (6 bases). Trimming pared 1 base from V and 2 bases from J, leaving 13 bases between. The V gene's germline CDR1 is MDHEN and CDR2 SYDVKM. The CDR3 runs to 16 residues. The CDR3 is CASSLSGEWNTDTQYF. DNA for the CDR3: TGTGCCAGCAGTTTATCAGGGGAGTGGAACACAGATACGCAGTATTTT. The variable domain in full, completed from reference TRBV28 and TRBJ2-3, reads DVKVTQSSRYLVKRTGEKVFLECVQDMDHENMFWYRQDPGLGLRLIYFSYDVKMKEKGDIPEGYSVSREKKERFSLILESASTNQTSMYLCASSLSGEWNTDTQYFGPGTRLTVL.

The chain combines TRBV6-5 with TRBJ2-3; D unresolved. The CDR3 loop spans 14 amino acids. V gave up 6 bases and J gave up 3 bases, with 13 bases separating them. Germline CDR1 and CDR2: MNHEY and SVGAGI. The CDR3 spells CASSLRKGTDTQYF. Written as DNA, the CDR3 is TGTGCCAGCAGCCTCCGAAAGGGTACAGATACGCAGTATTTT.

The CDR3 loop reads CASSQSPQGYISGNTIYF. The CDR3 coding sequence is TGTGCCAGCAGCCAAAGCCCTCAGGGGTATATCTCTGGAAACACCATATATTTT. The gene calls are TRBV3-1 (or the pseudogene TRBV3-2) and TRBJ1-3; a weak D match, TRBD1 (6 bases). Trimming cost V 2 bases and J 0 bases, with 17 bases left between them. There are 18 residues in the CDR3. Germline CDR1 and CDR2: LGHDT and YNNKEL (reference sequence).

This clone was detected once. The chain couples TRBV19 to TRBJ2-1; D remains unclear. The CDR3 covers 14 residues. V was pared by 5 bases and J by 0 bases, with 8 bases between. Per the germline V gene, CDR1 is LNHDA and CDR2 is SQIVND (reference sequence). The DNA of the CDR3 is TGTGCCAGTAGTCCTTTTTTCTCCTACAATGAGCAGTTCTTC. This translates into CASSPFFSYNEQFF. Filled out from reference TRBV19 and TRBJ2-1, the complete variable domain reads DGGITQSPKYLFRKEGQNVTLSCEQNLNHDAMYWYRQDPGQGLRLIYYSQIVNDFQKGDIAEGYSVSREKKESFPLTVTSAQKNPTAFYLCASSPFFSYNEQFFGPGTRLTVL.

This clone was counted a few times. The gene calls are TRBV5-1 and TRBJ1-3; D is perhaps TRBD1 (5 bases). Trimming removed 0 bases at V and 3 bases at J, with 13 bases between. The CDR3 is made up of 16 amino acids. Germline lookup yields CDR1 SGHRS and CDR2 YFSETQ. Here the CDR3 reads CASSLAGTIYGNTIYF. The CDR3 DNA sequence: TGCGCCAGCAGCTTGGCAGGGACCATATATGGAAACACCATATATTTT.

The chain employs TRBV10-3 and TRBJ1-5; D is possibly TRBD1 (6 bases). The germline gives CDR1 ENHRY, CDR2 SYGVKD. V lost 0 bases to trimming and J lost 3 bases, with 9 bases between them. The CDR3 totals 15 residues. CDR3 in amino acids: CAISESGGNNQPQHF. In DNA, the CDR3 is TGTGCCATCAGTGAGTCAGGGGGGAACAATCAGCCCCAGCATTTT.

This chain links TRBV20-1 with TRBJ1-4, with 8 bases aligning to TRBD1. Germline lookup yields CDR1 DFQATT and CDR2 SNEGSKA (reference sequence). This CDR3 region has 11 residues. For the CDR3, the DNA is TGCAGCCCCAGGGGGCGCGGGAAACTGTTTTTT. Amino acid sequence: CSPRGRGKLFF.

The chain couples TRBV11-2 to TRBJ2-4; possibly TRBD2 for D (6 bases). Germline-derived CDR1 and CDR2 are SGHAT and FQNNGV. This CDR3 contains 14 residues. V lost 5 bases and J 5 bases, leaving 13 bases between the germline ends. CDR3 amino acids: CASSATPGENIQYF. Here the CDR3 DNA reads TGTGCCAGCAGCGCCACCCCGGGGGAAAACATTCAGTACTTC.